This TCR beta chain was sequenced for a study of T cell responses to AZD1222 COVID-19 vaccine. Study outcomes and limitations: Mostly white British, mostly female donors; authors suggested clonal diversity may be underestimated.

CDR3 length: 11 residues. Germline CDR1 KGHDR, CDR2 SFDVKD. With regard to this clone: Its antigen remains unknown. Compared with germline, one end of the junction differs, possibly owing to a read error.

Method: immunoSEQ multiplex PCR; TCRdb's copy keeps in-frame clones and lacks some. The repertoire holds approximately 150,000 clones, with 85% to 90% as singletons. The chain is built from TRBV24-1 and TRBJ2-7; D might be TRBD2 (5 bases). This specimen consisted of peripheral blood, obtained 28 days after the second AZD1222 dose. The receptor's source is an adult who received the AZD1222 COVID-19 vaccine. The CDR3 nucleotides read TGTGCCACCAGTTTTTCGGGCCCGGGGAACTTC. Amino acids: CATSFSGPGNF.